The TCR beta chain described here comes from a study of regulatory T cells in long-lasting Graves disease. Notes on the study in general: When disease was persistent, TRBV28, TRBJ1-2 and TRBJ2-5 were the favored segments. Possibly, accuracy suffered from the small sample size.

Construction of the TCR beta libraries employed iRepertoire HTBI primers in conjunction with Arm-PCR of CDR3 regions. TCRdb re-derived calls from the multiplex PCR reads in MiXCR, one entry per CDR3 protein. The sample has roughly 350,000 distinct CDR3 sequences; 15% to 20% are singletons. This clonotype turned up a few times. The target antigen is unknown. Time point noted: newly diagnosed GD, antithyroid drugs for less than 3 months. TCR sequences were obtained from RNA taken from PBMCs. This CDR3 spans 16 amino acids. Germline assignment: CDR1 SGHKS and CDR2 YYEKEE (reference sequence). Trimming took 6 bases from V and 2 from J, leaving 20 bases between them. This same sample was also taken into another study, of T cells in Graves' hyperthyroidism and ophthalmopathy. From that second work: Most expanded thyroid clonotypes above 0.001 also appeared in blood.

The material sequenced was peripheral blood mononuclear cells (PBMCs), taken at new diagnosis, from a patient treated with antithyroid drugs. This receptor was obtained from a young woman with Graves disease. The J gene is TRBJ1-2, the V gene TRBV5-5, with unresolved D. The CDR3 coding sequence is TGTGCCAGCATCCCGCGCGCAGGACTCGAGAACTATGGCTACACCTTC. It specifies CASIPRAGLENYGYTF.